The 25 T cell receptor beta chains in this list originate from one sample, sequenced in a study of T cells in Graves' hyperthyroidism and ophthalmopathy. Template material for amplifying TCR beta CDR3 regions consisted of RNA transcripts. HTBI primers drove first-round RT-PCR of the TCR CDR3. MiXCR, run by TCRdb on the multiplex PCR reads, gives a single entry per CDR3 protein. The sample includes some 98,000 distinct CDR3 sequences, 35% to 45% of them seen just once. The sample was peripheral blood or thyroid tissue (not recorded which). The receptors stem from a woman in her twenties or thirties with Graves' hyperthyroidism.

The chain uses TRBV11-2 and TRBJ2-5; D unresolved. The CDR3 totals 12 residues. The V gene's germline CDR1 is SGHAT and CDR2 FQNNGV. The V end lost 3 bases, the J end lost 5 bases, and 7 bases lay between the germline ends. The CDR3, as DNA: TGTGCCAGCAGCTTCAGGAGCGAGACCCAGTACTTC. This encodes CASSFRSETQYF.

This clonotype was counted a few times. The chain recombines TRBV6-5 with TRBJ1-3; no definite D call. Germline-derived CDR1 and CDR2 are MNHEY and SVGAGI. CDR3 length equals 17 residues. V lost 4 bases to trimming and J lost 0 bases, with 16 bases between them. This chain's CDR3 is CASSFRLQWNSGNTIYF. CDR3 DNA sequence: TGTGCCAGCAGTTTCCGGCTCCAGTGGAACTCTGGAAACACCATATATTTT.

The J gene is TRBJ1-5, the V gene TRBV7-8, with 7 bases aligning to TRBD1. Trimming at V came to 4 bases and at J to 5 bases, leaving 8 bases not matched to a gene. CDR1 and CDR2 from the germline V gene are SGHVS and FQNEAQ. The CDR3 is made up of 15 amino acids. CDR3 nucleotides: TGTGCCAGCAGCTCACGACAGGGCGAGGATCAGCCCCAGCATTTT. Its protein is CASSSRQGEDQPQHF.

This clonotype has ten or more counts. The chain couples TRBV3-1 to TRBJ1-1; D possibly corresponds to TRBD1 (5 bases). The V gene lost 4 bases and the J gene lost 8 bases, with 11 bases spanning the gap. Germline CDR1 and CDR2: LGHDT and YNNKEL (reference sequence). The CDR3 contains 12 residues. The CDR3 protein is CASSLQGSEAFF. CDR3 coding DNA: TGTGCCAGCAGCCTCCAGGGTTCCGAAGCTTTCTTT.

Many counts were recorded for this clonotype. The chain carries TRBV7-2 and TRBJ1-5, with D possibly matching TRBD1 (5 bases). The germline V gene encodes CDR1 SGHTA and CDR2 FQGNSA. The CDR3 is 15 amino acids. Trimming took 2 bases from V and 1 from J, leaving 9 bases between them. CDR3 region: CASSLQGTSNQPQHF. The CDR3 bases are TGTGCCAGCAGCTTACAGGGAACAAGCAATCAGCCCCAGCATTTT. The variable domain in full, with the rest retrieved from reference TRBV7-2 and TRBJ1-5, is GAGVSQSPSNKVTEKGKDVELRCDPISGHTALYWYRQSLGQGLEFLIYFQGNSAPDKSGLPSDRFSAERTGGSVSTLTIQRTQQEDSAVYLCASSLQGTSNQPQHFGDGTRLSIL.

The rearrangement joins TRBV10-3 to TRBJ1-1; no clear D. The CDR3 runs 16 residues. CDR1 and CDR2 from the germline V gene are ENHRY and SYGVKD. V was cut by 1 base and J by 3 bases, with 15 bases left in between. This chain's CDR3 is CAISEFTTTWDTEAFF. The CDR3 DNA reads TGTGCCATCAGTGAGTTCACCACCACATGGGACACTGAAGCTTTCTTT.

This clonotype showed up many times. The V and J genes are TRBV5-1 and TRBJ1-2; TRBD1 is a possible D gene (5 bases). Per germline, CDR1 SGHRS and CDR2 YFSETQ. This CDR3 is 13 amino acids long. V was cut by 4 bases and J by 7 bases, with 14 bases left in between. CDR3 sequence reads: CASSHDGAGGYTF. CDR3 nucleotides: TGCGCCAGCAGCCATGACGGGGCCGGTGGCTACACCTTC.

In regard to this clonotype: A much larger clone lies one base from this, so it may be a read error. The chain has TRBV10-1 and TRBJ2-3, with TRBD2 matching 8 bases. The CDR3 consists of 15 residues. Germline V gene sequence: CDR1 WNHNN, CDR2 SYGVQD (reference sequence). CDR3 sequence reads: CGSSEEREGQDTQYF. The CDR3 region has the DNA TGCGGCAGCAGTGAAGAACGGGAGGGCCAAGATACGCAGTATTTT.

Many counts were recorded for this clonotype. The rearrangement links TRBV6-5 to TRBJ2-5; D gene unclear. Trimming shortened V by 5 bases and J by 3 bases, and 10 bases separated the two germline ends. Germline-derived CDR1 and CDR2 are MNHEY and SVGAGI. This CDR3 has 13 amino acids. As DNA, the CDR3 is TGTGCCAGCAGTGAGAGGTACAAAGAGACCCAGTACTTC. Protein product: CASSERYKETQYF.

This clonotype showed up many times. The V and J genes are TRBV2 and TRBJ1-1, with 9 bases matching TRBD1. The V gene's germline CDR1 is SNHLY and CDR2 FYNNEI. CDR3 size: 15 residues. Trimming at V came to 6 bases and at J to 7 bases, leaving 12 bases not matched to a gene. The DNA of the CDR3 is TGTGCCAGCAGAGAAAATCTACAGGGGGCGTTTGAAGCTTTCTTT. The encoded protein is CASRENLQGAFEAFF.

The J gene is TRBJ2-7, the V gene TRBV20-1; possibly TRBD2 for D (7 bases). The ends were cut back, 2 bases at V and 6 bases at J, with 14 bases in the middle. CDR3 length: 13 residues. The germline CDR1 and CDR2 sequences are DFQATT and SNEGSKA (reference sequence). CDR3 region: CSARPRGGGEQYF. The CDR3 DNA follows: TGCAGTGCTAGACCGAGGGGGGGCGGCGAGCAGTACTTC.

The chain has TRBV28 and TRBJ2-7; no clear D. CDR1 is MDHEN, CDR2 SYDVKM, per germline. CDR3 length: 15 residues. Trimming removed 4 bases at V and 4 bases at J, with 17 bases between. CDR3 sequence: CASSYPAGFGYEQYF. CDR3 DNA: TGTGCCAGCAGTTACCCCGCCGGGTTTGGATACGAGCAGTACTTC.

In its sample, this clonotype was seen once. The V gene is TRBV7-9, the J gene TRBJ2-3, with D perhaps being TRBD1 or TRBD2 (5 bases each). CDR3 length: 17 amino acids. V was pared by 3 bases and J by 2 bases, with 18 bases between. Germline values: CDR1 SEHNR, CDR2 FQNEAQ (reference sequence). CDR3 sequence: CASSLYGAGYDTDTQYF. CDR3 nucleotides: TGTGCCAGCAGCTTGTACGGGGCAGGGTATGACACAGATACGCAGTATTTT.

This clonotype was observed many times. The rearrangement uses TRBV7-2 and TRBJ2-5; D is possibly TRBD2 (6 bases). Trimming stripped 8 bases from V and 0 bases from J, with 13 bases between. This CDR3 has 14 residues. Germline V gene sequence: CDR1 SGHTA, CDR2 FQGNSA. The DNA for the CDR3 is TGTGCCAGCCGGTTAGGGAGGTACCAAGAGACCCAGTACTTC. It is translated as CASRLGRYQETQYF.

The CDR3 coding sequence is TGTGCCACCAGAGCACTCGGGACACCCCTCCACTTT. Amino acid sequence: CATRALGTPLHF. The chain uses TRBV10-3 and TRBJ1-6; D gene ambiguous. Germline CDR1 and CDR2: ENHRY and SYGVKD. The CDR3 consists of 12 residues. Trimming pared 10 bases from V and 11 bases from J, leaving 15 bases between.

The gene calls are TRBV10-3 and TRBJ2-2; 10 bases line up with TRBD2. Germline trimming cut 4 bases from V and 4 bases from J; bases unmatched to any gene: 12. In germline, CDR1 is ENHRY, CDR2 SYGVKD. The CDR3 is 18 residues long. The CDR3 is CAISARRLAGESTGELFF. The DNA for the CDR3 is TGTGCCATCAGTGCAAGAAGGCTAGCGGGAGAGTCCACCGGGGAGCTGTTTTTT.

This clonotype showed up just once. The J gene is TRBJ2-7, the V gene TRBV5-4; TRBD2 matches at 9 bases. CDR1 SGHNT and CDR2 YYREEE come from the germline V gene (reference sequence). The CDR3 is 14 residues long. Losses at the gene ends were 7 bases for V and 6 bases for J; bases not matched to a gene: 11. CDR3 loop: CASAGASGTREQYF. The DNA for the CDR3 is TGTGCCAGCGCTGGGGCTAGCGGGACACGCGAGCAGTACTTC.

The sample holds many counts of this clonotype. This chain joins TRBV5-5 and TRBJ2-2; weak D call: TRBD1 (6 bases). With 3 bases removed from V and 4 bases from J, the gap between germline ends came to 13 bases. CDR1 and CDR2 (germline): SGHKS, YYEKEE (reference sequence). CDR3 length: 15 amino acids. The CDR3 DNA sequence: TGTGCCAGCAGCTGGGGAGTGGGGGCCACCGGGGAGCTGTTTTTT. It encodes CASSWGVGATGELFF.

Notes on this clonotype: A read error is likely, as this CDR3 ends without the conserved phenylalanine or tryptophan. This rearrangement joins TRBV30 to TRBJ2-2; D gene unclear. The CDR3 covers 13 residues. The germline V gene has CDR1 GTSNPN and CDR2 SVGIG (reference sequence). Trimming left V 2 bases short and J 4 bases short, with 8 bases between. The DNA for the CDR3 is TGTGCCTGGAGTCAGGCGGTCACCGGGGAGCTGTTTCTT. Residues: CAWSQAVTGELFL.

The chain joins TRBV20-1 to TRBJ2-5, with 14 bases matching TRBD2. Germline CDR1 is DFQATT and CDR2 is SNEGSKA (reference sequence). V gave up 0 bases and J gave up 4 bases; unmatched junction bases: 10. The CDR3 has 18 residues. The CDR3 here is CSARDQRLAGGPAETQYF. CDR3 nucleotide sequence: TGCAGTGCTAGAGATCAGAGACTAGCGGGAGGGCCAGCAGAGACCCAGTACTTC.

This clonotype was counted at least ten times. CDR3 residues: CASTRDRGLDTDTQYF. Written as DNA, the CDR3 is TGTGCCAGTACTCGGGACAGGGGACTAGACACAGATACGCAGTATTTT. The chain carries TRBV19 and TRBJ2-3; 10 nucleotides line up with TRBD1. The ends lost 7 bases at V and 2 bases at J; junction bases unmatched: 9. The CDR3 is made up of 16 amino acids. Germline values: CDR1 LNHDA, CDR2 SQIVND (reference sequence).

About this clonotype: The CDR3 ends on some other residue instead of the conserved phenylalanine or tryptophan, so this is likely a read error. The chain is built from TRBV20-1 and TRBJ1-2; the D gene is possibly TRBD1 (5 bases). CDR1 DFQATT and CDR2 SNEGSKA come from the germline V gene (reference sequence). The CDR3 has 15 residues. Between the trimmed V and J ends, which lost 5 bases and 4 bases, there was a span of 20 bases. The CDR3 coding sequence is TGCAGTGCTCCCCATCGGGCGGGACTGGCCTATGGCTACACCTCC. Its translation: CSAPHRAGLAYGYTS.

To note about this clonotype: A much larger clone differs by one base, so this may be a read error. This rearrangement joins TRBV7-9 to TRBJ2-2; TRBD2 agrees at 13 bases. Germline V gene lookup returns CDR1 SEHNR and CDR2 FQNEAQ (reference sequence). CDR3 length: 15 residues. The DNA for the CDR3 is TGTGCCAGCACCCAAGGACTAGCGGGAGTACGGGAGCCGTTTTTT. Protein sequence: CASTQGLAGVREPFF.

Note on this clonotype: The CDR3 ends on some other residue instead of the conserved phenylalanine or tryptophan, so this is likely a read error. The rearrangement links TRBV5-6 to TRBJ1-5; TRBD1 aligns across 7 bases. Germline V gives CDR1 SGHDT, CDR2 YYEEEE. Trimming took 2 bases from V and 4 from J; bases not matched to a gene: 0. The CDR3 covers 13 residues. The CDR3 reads CASSFRGNQPQHL. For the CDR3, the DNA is TGTGCCAGCAGCTTCAGGGGGAATCAGCCCCAGCATCTT.

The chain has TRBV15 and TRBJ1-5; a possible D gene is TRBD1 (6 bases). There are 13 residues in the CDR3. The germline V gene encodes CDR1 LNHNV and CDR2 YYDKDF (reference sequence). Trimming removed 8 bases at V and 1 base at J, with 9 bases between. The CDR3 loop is CATVGGSNQPQHF. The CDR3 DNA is TGTGCCACCGTAGGGGGGAGCAATCAGCCCCAGCATTTT. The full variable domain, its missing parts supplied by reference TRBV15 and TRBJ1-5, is DAMVIQNPRYQVTQFGKPVTLSCSQTLNHNVMYWYQQKSSQAPKLLFHYYDKDFNNEADTPDNFQSRRPNTSFCFLDIRSPGLGDTAMYLCATVGGSNQPQHFGDGTRLSIL.